This is a list of T cell receptor beta chains from one sample in a study of shared clonotypes between healthy human individuals. TCRdb keeps only in-frame clones here, not all; method: immunoSEQ multiplex PCR. The sample carries 2,500,000 or so clones, 93% recorded once. The source material was naive CD4+ T cells from PBMCs. Receptors were obtained from a young man in good health. Some clones in this sample may be carry-over from other donors' samples. Each CDR3 is given with its conserved first and last residue. The order of the fields is V gene, clone size, J gene, D gene, CDR3 protein, CDR3 DNA. A D gene is named only where the DNA matches it firmly. Clone size is given for some rows only: seen once, a few or many times, or a class if the clone is expanded.

V gene: TRBV28; clone size: -; J gene: TRBJ1-5; D gene: TRBD1; CDR3 protein: CASRAGGSNQPQHF; CDR3 DNA: TGTGCCAGCAGGGCAGGGGGCAGCAATCAGCCCCAGCATTTT
V gene: TRBV28; clone size: once; J gene: TRBJ2-7; D gene: -; CDR3 protein: CASSVQQGSNEQYF; CDR3 DNA: TGTGCCAGCAGCGTCCAGCAGGGTAGTAACGAGCAGTACTTC
V gene: TRBV7-3; clone size: -; J gene: TRBJ2-7; D gene: -; CDR3 protein: CASSWSDGVEQYF; CDR3 DNA: TGTGCCAGCAGCTGGTCGGACGGCGTTGAGCAGTACTTC
V gene: TRBV4-1; clone size: -; J gene: TRBJ1-1; D gene: -; CDR3 protein: CASSQDPLQAGLLNTEAFF; CDR3 DNA: TGCGCCAGCAGCCAAGATCCTTTACAGGCAGGCCTCTTGAACACTGAAGCTTTCTTT
V gene: TRBV29-1; clone size: once; J gene: TRBJ2-5; D gene: -; CDR3 protein: CSVGGPIRETQYF; CDR3 DNA: TGCAGCGTTGGAGGTCCGATTAGAGAGACCCAGTACTTC
V gene: TRBV5-4; clone size: -; J gene: TRBJ2-7; D gene: TRBD1; CDR3 protein: CASSNAPGQGTDEQYF; CDR3 DNA: TGTGCCAGCAGCAACGCCCCGGGACAGGGTACAGACGAGCAGTACTTC
V gene: TRBV5-1; clone size: once; J gene: TRBJ2-1; D gene: TRBD2; CDR3 protein: CASSESGLAGVEQFF; CDR3 DNA: TGCGCCAGCAGCGAGTCGGGACTAGCGGGAGTAGAGCAGTTCTTC
V gene: TRBV5-1; clone size: -; J gene: TRBJ2-5; D gene: TRBD2; CDR3 protein: CASSLGGTSGLQETQYF; CDR3 DNA: TGCGCCAGCAGCTTGGGAGGGACTAGCGGACTCCAAGAGACCCAGTACTTC
V gene: TRBV7-3; clone size: -; J gene: TRBJ2-3; D gene: -; CDR3 protein: CASSLSVGEDTQYF; CDR3 DNA: TGTGCCAGCAGCTTATCGGTCGGCGAGGATACGCAGTATTTT
V gene: TRBV5-1; clone size: once; J gene: TRBJ2-2; D gene: -; CDR3 protein: CASSFGGSRLSGGELFF; CDR3 DNA: TGCGCCAGCAGCTTTGGAGGGAGCCGTCTTTCGGGCGGGGAGCTGTTTTTT
V gene: TRBV7-2; clone size: -; J gene: TRBJ2-7; D gene: -; CDR3 protein: CASSPQVNGVGNEQYF; CDR3 DNA: TGTGCCAGCAGCCCCCAGGTGAACGGGGTGGGGAACGAGCAGTACTTC
V gene: TRBV10-3; clone size: -; J gene: TRBJ1-2; D gene: TRBD1; CDR3 protein: CAISAGTAIYGYTF; CDR3 DNA: TGTGCCATCAGTGCTGGGACAGCTATCTATGGCTACACCTTC
V gene: TRBV27; clone size: -; J gene: TRBJ2-5; D gene: -; CDR3 protein: CASSLRQGAGETQYF; CDR3 DNA: TGTGCCAGCAGTTTAAGACAGGGCGCGGGGGAGACCCAGTACTTC
V gene: TRBV20-1; clone size: -; J gene: TRBJ1-4; D gene: -; CDR3 protein: CSASGVGKLFF; CDR3 DNA: TGCAGTGCTAGCGGAGTCGGAAAACTGTTTTTT
V gene: TRBV6-6; clone size: -; J gene: TRBJ1-2; D gene: TRBD1; CDR3 protein: CASSYFGQGNYGYTF; CDR3 DNA: TGTGCCAGCAGTTACTTTGGACAGGGTAACTATGGCTACACCTTC
V gene: TRBV5-4; clone size: -; J gene: TRBJ2-1; D gene: -; CDR3 protein: CASSFAVSYNEQFF; CDR3 DNA: TGTGCCAGCAGCTTCGCGGTTTCCTACAATGAGCAGTTCTTC
V gene: TRBV25-1; clone size: -; J gene: TRBJ1-3; D gene: TRBD1; CDR3 protein: CASSGTAGNTIYF; CDR3 DNA: TGTGCCAGCAGCGGGACAGCTGGAAACACCATATATTTT
V gene: TRBV5-8; clone size: -; J gene: TRBJ2-1; D gene: TRBD1; CDR3 protein: CASSLRGHTYNEQFF; CDR3 DNA: TGTGCCAGCAGCTTGAGGGGGCATACCTACAATGAGCAGTTCTTC
V gene: TRBV28; clone size: -; J gene: TRBJ1-6; D gene: -; CDR3 protein: CASSLNRGGSPLHF; CDR3 DNA: TGTGCCAGCAGTTTAAATAGGGGGGGTTCACCCCTCCACTTT
V gene: TRBV5-5; clone size: -; J gene: TRBJ2-7; D gene: TRBD1; CDR3 protein: CASSTGQAYYEQYF; CDR3 DNA: TGTGCCAGCAGCACGGGACAGGCATACTACGAGCAGTACTTC
V gene: TRBV5-3; clone size: -; J gene: TRBJ2-7; D gene: -; CDR3 protein: CARSLPPDGPHEQYF; CDR3 DNA: TGTGCCAGAAGCCTACCCCCGGACGGCCCCCACGAGCAGTACTTC
V gene: TRBV5-1; clone size: once; J gene: TRBJ2-1; D gene: TRBD2; CDR3 protein: CASREASGRTYNEQFF; CDR3 DNA: TGCGCCAGCAGGGAAGCTAGCGGGAGGACCTACAATGAGCAGTTCTTC
V gene: TRBV19; clone size: -; J gene: TRBJ2-7; D gene: TRBD2; CDR3 protein: CASSYTSGRFASYEQYF; CDR3 DNA: TGTGCCAGTAGTTATACTAGCGGGAGGTTTGCCTCCTACGAGCAGTACTTC
V gene: TRBV7-2; clone size: -; J gene: TRBJ2-1; D gene: TRBD2; CDR3 protein: CASSFRLAGAGNEQFF; CDR3 DNA: TGTGCCAGCAGCTTCCGACTAGCGGGAGCGGGGAATGAGCAGTTCTTC
V gene: TRBV18; clone size: few; J gene: TRBJ1-2; D gene: -; CDR3 protein: CASSPTGYGYTF; CDR3 DNA: TGTGCCAGCTCACCGACGGGCTATGGCTACACCTTC
V gene: TRBV19; clone size: -; J gene: TRBJ2-2; D gene: TRBD1; CDR3 protein: CASGQGGDGELFF; CDR3 DNA: TGTGCCAGCGGACAGGGGGGTGACGGGGAGCTGTTTTTT
V gene: TRBV2; clone size: few; J gene: TRBJ1-3; D gene: -; CDR3 protein: CASSEARPGNTIYF; CDR3 DNA: TGTGCCAGCAGTGAGGCCAGACCGGGAAACACCATATATTTT
V gene: TRBV4-1; clone size: -; J gene: TRBJ2-3; D gene: TRBD2; CDR3 protein: CASSPLAGGIDTQYF; CDR3 DNA: TGCGCCAGCAGCCCCCTAGCGGGAGGGATAGATACGCAGTATTTT
V gene: TRBV7-2; clone size: -; J gene: TRBJ1-5; D gene: -; CDR3 protein: CASSPSRDQPQHF; CDR3 DNA: TGTGCCAGCAGCCCGAGCCGAGATCAGCCCCAGCATTTT
V gene: TRBV7-2; clone size: -; J gene: TRBJ2-1; D gene: TRBD2; CDR3 protein: CASSLEGLADYNEQFF; CDR3 DNA: TGTGCCAGCAGTCTAGAGGGACTAGCGGATTACAATGAGCAGTTCTTC
V gene: TRBV29-1; clone size: -; J gene: TRBJ2-7; D gene: -; CDR3 protein: CSAGLPYEQYF; CDR3 DNA: TGCAGCGCTGGTCTCCCCTACGAGCAGTACTTC
V gene: TRBV7-2; clone size: -; J gene: TRBJ2-3; D gene: -; CDR3 protein: CASSFGGQDTQYF; CDR3 DNA: TGTGCCAGCAGCTTCGGGGGCCAAGATACGCAGTATTTT
V gene: TRBV7-8; clone size: once; J gene: TRBJ1-2; D gene: -; CDR3 protein: CASSYLRAGAGYGYTF; CDR3 DNA: TGTGCCAGCAGCTATTTACGTGCGGGGGCGGGCTATGGCTACACCTTC
V gene: TRBV29-1; clone size: -; J gene: TRBJ2-2; D gene: -; CDR3 protein: CSVRRPGKNTGELFF; CDR3 DNA: TGCAGCGTCAGGAGGCCAGGAAAGAACACCGGGGAGCTGTTTTTT
V gene: TRBV7-2; clone size: -; J gene: TRBJ2-5; D gene: TRBD1; CDR3 protein: CASSEGADRETQYF; CDR3 DNA: TGTGCCAGCAGCGAAGGAGCGGACAGGGAGACCCAGTACTTC
V gene: TRBV10-3; clone size: -; J gene: TRBJ2-1; D gene: -; CDR3 protein: CAISESKYAANNEQFF; CDR3 DNA: TGTGCCATCAGTGAGTCGAAATATGCAGCGAACAATGAGCAGTTCTTC
V gene: TRBV6-6; clone size: -; J gene: TRBJ2-2; D gene: -; CDR3 protein: CASRRSGTTDTGELFF; CDR3 DNA: TGTGCCAGCAGGCGATCCGGGACAACTGACACCGGGGAGCTGTTTTTT
V gene: TRBV4-2; clone size: -; J gene: TRBJ1-2; D gene: -; CDR3 protein: CASSRGQGIDGYTF; CDR3 DNA: TGTGCCAGCAGCCGGGGGCAGGGGATCGATGGCTACACCTTC
V gene: TRBV5-4; clone size: -; J gene: TRBJ1-2; D gene: -; CDR3 protein: CASSLAPGREEYGYTF; CDR3 DNA: TGTGCCAGCAGCTTGGCCCCCGGCAGGGAGGAATATGGCTACACCTTC
V gene: TRBV9; clone size: once; J gene: TRBJ2-1; D gene: -; CDR3 protein: CASSVSADEQFF; CDR3 DNA: TGTGCCAGCAGCGTATCGGCGGATGAGCAGTTCTTC
V gene: TRBV5-1; clone size: -; J gene: TRBJ2-7; D gene: TRBD2; CDR3 protein: CASSLGGGLNEQYF; CDR3 DNA: TGCGCCAGCAGCTTGGGCGGGGGTTTGAACGAGCAGTACTTC
V gene: TRBV15; clone size: -; J gene: TRBJ1-1; D gene: -; CDR3 protein: CATSRPGTPSSEAFF; CDR3 DNA: TGTGCCACCAGCAGACCTGGGACACCTAGTAGCGAAGCTTTCTTT
V gene: TRBV25-1; clone size: -; J gene: TRBJ1-1; D gene: -; CDR3 protein: CASSDPRGGDTEAFF; CDR3 DNA: TGTGCCAGCAGTGACCCACGAGGTGGTGACACTGAAGCTTTCTTT
V gene: TRBV5-4; clone size: -; J gene: TRBJ1-2; D gene: -; CDR3 protein: CASSVGQDPRRGYTF; CDR3 DNA: TGTGCCAGCAGCGTGGGACAAGACCCCAGGCGTGGCTACACCTTC
V gene: TRBV28; clone size: -; J gene: TRBJ2-1; D gene: -; CDR3 protein: CASSLQGEQFF; CDR3 DNA: TGTGCCAGCAGTTTACAAGGTGAGCAGTTCTTC
V gene: TRBV7-2; clone size: few; J gene: TRBJ2-7; D gene: TRBD1; CDR3 protein: CASSFDRGSYEQYF; CDR3 DNA: TGTGCCAGCAGCTTTGACAGGGGCTCCTACGAGCAGTACTTC
V gene: TRBV11-3; clone size: -; J gene: TRBJ2-7; D gene: -; CDR3 protein: CASSPSGGLYYEQYF; CDR3 DNA: TGTGCCAGCAGCCCTTCCGGGGGATTGTATTACGAGCAGTACTTC
V gene: TRBV5-1; clone size: -; J gene: TRBJ2-3; D gene: TRBD1; CDR3 protein: CASSLAWTGVSDTQYF; CDR3 DNA: TGCGCCAGCAGCTTGGCCTGGACAGGGGTGTCAGATACGCAGTATTTT
V gene: TRBV28; clone size: -; J gene: TRBJ2-2; D gene: -; CDR3 protein: CASSGEYNGELFF; CDR3 DNA: TGTGCCAGCAGCGGGGAGTACAACGGGGAGCTGTTTTTT